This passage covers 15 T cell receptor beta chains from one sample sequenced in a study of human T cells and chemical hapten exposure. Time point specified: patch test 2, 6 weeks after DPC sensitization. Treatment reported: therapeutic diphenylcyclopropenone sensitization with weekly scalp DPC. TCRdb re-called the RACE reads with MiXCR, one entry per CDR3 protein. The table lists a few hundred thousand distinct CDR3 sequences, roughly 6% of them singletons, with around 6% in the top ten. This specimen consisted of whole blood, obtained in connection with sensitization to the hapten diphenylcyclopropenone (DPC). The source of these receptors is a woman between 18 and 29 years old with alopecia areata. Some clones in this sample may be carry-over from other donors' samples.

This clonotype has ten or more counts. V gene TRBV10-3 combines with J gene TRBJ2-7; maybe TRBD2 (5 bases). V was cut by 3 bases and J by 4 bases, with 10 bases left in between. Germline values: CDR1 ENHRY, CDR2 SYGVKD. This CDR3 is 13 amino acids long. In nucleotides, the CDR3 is TGTGCCATCAGTGACGGGGATCGGTACGAGCAGTACTTC. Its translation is CAISDGDRYEQYF.

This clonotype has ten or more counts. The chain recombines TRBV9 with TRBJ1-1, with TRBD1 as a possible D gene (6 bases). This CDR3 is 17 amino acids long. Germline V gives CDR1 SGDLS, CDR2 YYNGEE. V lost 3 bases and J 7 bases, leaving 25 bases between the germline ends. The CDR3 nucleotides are TGTGCCAGCAGCGCAAGTAGGATCCGAGGCCCAGGGGTTGAAGCTTTCTTT. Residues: CASSASRIRGPGVEAFF. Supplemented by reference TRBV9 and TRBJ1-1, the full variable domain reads DSGVTQTPKHLITATGQRVTLRCSPRSGDLSVYWYQQSLDQGLQFLIQYYNGEERAKGNILERFSAQQFPDLHSELNLSSLELGDSALYFCASSASRIRGPGVEAFFGQGTRLTVV.

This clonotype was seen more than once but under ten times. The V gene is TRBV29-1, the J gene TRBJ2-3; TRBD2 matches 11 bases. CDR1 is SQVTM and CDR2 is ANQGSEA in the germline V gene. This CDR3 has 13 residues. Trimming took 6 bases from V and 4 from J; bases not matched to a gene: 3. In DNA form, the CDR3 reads TGCAGCGTCAATAGCGGGGGGGCAGATACGCAGTATTTT. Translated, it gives CSVNSGGADTQYF.

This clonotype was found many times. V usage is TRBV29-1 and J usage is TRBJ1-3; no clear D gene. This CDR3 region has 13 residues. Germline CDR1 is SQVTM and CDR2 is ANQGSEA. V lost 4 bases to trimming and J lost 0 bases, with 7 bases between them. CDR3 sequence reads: CSVATLSGNTIYF. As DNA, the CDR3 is TGCAGCGTTGCGACGCTCTCTGGAAACACCATATATTTT. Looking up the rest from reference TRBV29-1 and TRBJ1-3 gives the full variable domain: SAVISQKPSRDICQRGTSLTIQCQVDSQVTMMFWYRQQPGQSLTLIATANQGSEATYESGFVIDKFPISRPNLTFSTLTVSNMSPEDSSIYLCSVATLSGNTIYFGEGSWLTVV.

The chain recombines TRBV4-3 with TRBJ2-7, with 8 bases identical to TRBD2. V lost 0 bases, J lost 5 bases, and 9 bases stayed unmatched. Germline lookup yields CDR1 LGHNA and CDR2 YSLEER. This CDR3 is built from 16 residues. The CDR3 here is CASSQDRGGPFDEQYF. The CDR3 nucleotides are TGCGCCAGCAGCCAAGATCGGGGGGGCCCTTTCGACGAGCAGTACTTC.

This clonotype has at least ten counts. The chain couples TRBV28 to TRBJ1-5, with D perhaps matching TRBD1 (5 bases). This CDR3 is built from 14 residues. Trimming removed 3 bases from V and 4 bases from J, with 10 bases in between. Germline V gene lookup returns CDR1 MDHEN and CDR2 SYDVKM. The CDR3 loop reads CASSLGDLNQPQHF. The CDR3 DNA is TGTGCCAGCAGTTTGGGGGACCTAAATCAGCCCCAGCATTTT.

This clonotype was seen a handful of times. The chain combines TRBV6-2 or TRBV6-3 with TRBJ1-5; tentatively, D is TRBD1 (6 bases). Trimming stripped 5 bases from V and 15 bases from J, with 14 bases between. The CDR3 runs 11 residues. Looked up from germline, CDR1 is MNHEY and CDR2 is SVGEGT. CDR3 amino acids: CASSRKDSLHF. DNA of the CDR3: TGTGCCAGCAGTCGCAAGGACAGCTTGCATTTT.

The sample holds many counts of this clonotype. The CDR3 region has the DNA TGCGCCAGCAGCTTATCCGGAGATCAGCCCCAGCATTTT. Protein product: CASSLSGDQPQHF. The chain combines TRBV5-1 with TRBJ1-5; the D is unclear. V lost 2 bases, J lost 5 bases, and 8 bases lay in between. The CDR3 spans 13 residues. The germline CDR1 and CDR2 sequences are SGHRS and YFSETQ.

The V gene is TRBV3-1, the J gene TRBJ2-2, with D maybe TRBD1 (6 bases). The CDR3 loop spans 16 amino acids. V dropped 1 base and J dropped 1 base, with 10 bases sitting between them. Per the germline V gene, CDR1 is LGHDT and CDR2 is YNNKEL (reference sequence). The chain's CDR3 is CASSQAGVRNTGELFF. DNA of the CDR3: TGTGCCAGCAGCCAAGCAGGGGTCAGGAACACCGGGGAGCTGTTTTTT.

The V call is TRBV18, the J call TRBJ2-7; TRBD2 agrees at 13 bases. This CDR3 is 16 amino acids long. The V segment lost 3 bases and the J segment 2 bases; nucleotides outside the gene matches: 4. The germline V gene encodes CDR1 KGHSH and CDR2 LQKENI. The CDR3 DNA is TGTGCCAGCTCACCGATCGGACTAGCGGGGGCCTACGAGCAGTACTTC. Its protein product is CASSPIGLAGAYEQYF.

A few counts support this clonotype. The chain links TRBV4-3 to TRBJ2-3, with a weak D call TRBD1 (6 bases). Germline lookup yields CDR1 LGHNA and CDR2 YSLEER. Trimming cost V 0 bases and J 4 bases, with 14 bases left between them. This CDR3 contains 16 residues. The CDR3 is CASSQDTSPGADTQYF. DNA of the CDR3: TGCGCCAGCAGCCAAGATACATCCCCAGGGGCAGATACGCAGTATTTT.

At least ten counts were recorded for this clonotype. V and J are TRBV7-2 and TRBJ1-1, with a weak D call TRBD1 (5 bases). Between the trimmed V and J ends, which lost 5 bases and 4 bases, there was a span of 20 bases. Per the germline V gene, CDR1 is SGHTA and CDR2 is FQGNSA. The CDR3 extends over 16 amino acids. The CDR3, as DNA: TGTGCCAGCAGCCCTACGGCCGGGGCCCCTGGCACTGAAGCTTTCTTT. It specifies CASSPTAGAPGTEAFF.

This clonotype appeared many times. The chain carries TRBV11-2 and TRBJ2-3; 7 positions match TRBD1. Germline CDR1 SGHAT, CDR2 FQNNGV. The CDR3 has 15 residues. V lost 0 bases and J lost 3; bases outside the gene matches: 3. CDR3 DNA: TGTGCCAGCAGCTTAGATGCCAGGGGGACAGATACGCAGTATTTT. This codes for CASSLDARGTDTQYF.

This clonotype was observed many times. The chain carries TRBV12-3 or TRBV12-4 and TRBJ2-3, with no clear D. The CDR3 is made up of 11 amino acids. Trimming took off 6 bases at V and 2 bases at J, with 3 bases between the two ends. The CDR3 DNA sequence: TGTGCCAGCAGCGTCACAGATACGCAGTATTTT. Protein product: CASSVTDTQYF.

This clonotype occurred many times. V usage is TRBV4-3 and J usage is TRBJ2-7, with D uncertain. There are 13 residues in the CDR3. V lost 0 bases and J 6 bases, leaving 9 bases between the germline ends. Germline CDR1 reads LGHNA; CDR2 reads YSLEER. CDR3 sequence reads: CASSQDLGREQYF. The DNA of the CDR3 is TGCGCCAGCAGCCAAGATTTAGGCCGCGAGCAGTACTTC.